These 18 T cell receptor beta chains originate from one sample sequenced in a study of cytomegalovirus exposure and HLA in healthy donors. PCR involved 60 Vbeta and 13 Jbeta primers. Sequenced by immunoSEQ multiplex PCR; TCRdb stores in-frame clones only, minus some. Of 200,000 to 250,000 clones in the sample, about three quarters were seen once. Sequencing was performed on PBMCs. Receptors were obtained from a man younger than 30 in good health and CMV-seronegative.

This clone was found once. The chain combines TRBV19 with TRBJ2-1, with D perhaps TRBD2 (6 bases). The length of the CDR3 is 12 residues. Trimming shortened V by 6 bases and J by 15 bases, and 18 bases separated the two germline ends. CDR1 LNHDA and CDR2 SQIVND come from the germline V gene (reference sequence). CDR3 loop: CASSLSGEVLFF. The CDR3 nucleotides are TGTGCCAGTAGCCTCTCCGGGGAGGTCCTGTTCTTC.

The chain is built from TRBV19 and TRBJ2-2; weak D call: TRBD2 (5 bases). This CDR3 is built from 12 residues. In germline, CDR1 is LNHDA, CDR2 SQIVND (reference sequence). V dropped 10 bases and J dropped 6 bases, with 12 bases sitting between them. The CDR3 nucleotides are TGTGCCACCGTACGGAGGTCCGGGGAGCTGTTTTTT. It codes for CATVRRSGELFF.

This clone was recorded once. This chain connects TRBV13 to TRBJ2-5; tentative D call: TRBD1 (6 bases). The germline gives CDR1 PRHDT, CDR2 FYEKMQ (reference sequence). The CDR3 spans 13 residues. Trimming cost V 1 base and J 4 bases, with 7 bases left between them. Written as DNA, the CDR3 is TGTGCCAGCAGCTTAGAACAGGGAGAGACCCAGTACTTC. This encodes CASSLEQGETQYF.

The V gene is TRBV7-2, the J gene TRBJ2-1, with TRBD2 matching 12 bases. CDR3 length: 14 amino acids. CDR1 and CDR2 from the germline V gene are SGHTA and FQGNSA. J was trimmed by 12 bases and V by 3 bases; bases with no gene match: 6. The CDR3: CASSLGLAGAWQFF. The CDR3 bases are TGTGCCAGCAGCTTGGGACTAGCGGGTGCCTGGCAGTTCTTC.

The chain uses TRBV19 and TRBJ2-1, with TRBD2 matching 13 bases. This CDR3 contains 18 residues. Losses at the gene ends were 4 bases for V and 6 bases for J; bases not matched to a gene: 12. Looked up from germline, CDR1 is LNHDA and CDR2 is SQIVND (reference sequence). The CDR3 reads CASSKTPGTSGIVNEQFF. DNA of the CDR3: TGTGCCAGTAGTAAGACCCCAGGGACTAGCGGGATCGTCAATGAGCAGTTCTTC.

CDR3 sequence: CAWSGQGQFEKLFF. CDR3 nucleotide sequence: TGTGCCTGGAGTGGCCAGGGTCAATTTGAAAAACTGTTTTTT. The chain uses TRBV30 and TRBJ1-4; D might be TRBD1 (5 bases). This CDR3 region has 14 residues. Germline lookup yields CDR1 GTSNPN and CDR2 SVGIG (reference sequence). V was shortened by 1 base and J by 7 bases, with 13 bases between the two germline ends.

This chain uses TRBV7-2 with TRBJ1-2; TRBD1 is a possible D gene (5 bases). V dropped 0 bases and J dropped 7 bases, with 15 bases sitting between them. The CDR3 has 15 residues. Germline lookup yields CDR1 SGHTA and CDR2 FQGNSA. CDR3 region: CASSLAPGEAVGYTF. CDR3 DNA sequence: TGTGCCAGCAGCTTAGCGCCGGGGGAGGCTGTTGGCTACACCTTC.

This clone was picked up a small number of times. The J gene is TRBJ2-5, the V gene TRBV7-2, with 9 bases aligning to TRBD2. This CDR3 spans 18 amino acids. Unmatched junction bases numbered 14, after V lost 1 base and J lost 5 bases. The germline CDR1 and CDR2 sequences are SGHTA and FQGNSA. The CDR3 spells CASSLGLWTSAVGETQYF. CDR3 coding DNA: TGTGCCAGCAGCTTAGGGTTGTGGACTAGCGCGGTCGGGGAGACCCAGTACTTC.

The rearrangement uses TRBV27 and TRBJ1-1; TRBD1 aligns across 7 bases. Germline CDR1 reads MNHEY; CDR2 reads SMNVEV (reference sequence). This CDR3 comprises 16 residues. Germline trimming cut 6 bases from V and 2 bases from J; bases unmatched to any gene: 12. The CDR3 region has the DNA TGTGCCAGCAGCCCTGTTTCGACAGGGCATAACACTGAAGCTTTCTTT. It encodes CASSPVSTGHNTEAFF.

The chain combines TRBV18 with TRBJ2-3; TRBD2 might be the D (5 bases). V was clipped by 0 bases and J by 3 bases, with 13 bases between them. Looked up from germline, CDR1 is KGHSH and CDR2 is LQKENI. This CDR3 is 16 amino acids long. The CDR3 coding sequence is TGTGCCAGCTCACCACCGGGGAATTCGGGGACAGATACGCAGTATTTT. Its translation is CASSPPGNSGTDTQYF.

This rearrangement joins TRBV10-3 to TRBJ2-7; 12 bases map to TRBD1. Unmatched junction bases numbered 7, after V lost 8 bases and J lost 2 bases. Germline-derived CDR1 and CDR2 are ENHRY and SYGVKD. The CDR3 is 15 residues long. CDR3 amino acids: CAIGIRDRGPYEQYF. In DNA, the CDR3 is TGTGCCATCGGCATCCGGGACAGGGGGCCCTACGAGCAGTACTTC.

V is TRBV2 and J is TRBJ1-4, with D tentatively TRBD1 (6 bases). V was cut by 7 bases and J by 8 bases, with 17 bases left in between. Germline values: CDR1 SNHLY, CDR2 FYNNEI. The CDR3 has 14 amino acids. CDR3 DNA sequence: TGTGCCAGCAACGGGGGAGGGGGACGCGAAAAACTGTTTTTT. This translates into CASNGGGGREKLFF.

V gene TRBV30 combines with J gene TRBJ2-7, with a possible D match to TRBD1 (6 bases). Trimming took 0 bases from V and 3 from J, leaving 12 bases between them. Germline CDR1 reads GTSNPN; CDR2 reads SVGIG (reference sequence). The CDR3 extends over 14 amino acids. This chain's CDR3 is CAWSVGQWVYEQYF. Written as DNA, the CDR3 is TGTGCCTGGAGTGTTGGACAGTGGGTCTACGAGCAGTACTTC.

The chain recombines TRBV7-9 with TRBJ2-7; possibly TRBD1 for D (6 bases). Germline V gives CDR1 SEHNR, CDR2 FQNEAQ (reference sequence). The CDR3 covers 14 residues. Trimming removed 4 bases from V and 2 bases from J, with 12 bases in between. In nucleotides, the CDR3 is TGTGCCAGCAGCTCCTCGACAGGAGCCTACGAGCAGTACTTC. It is translated as CASSSSTGAYEQYF.

The rearrangement joins TRBV11-2 to TRBJ2-7, with a tentative D call TRBD2 (6 bases). The CDR3 length is 16 residues. V was trimmed by 0 bases and J by 3 bases, leaving 15 bases between them. The germline V gene has CDR1 SGHAT and CDR2 FQNNGV. CDR3 sequence reads: CASSLDHGGGLYEQYF. In DNA form, the CDR3 reads TGTGCCAGCAGCTTAGATCATGGGGGAGGCCTCTACGAGCAGTACTTC.

The V call is TRBV18, the J call TRBJ1-5, with D perhaps TRBD1 (6 bases). This CDR3 is built from 13 residues. V gave up 5 bases and J gave up 2 bases, with 7 bases separating them. Germline loops: CDR1 KGHSH, CDR2 LQKENI. CDR3 residues: CASSNRGNQPQHF. Written as DNA, the CDR3 is TGTGCCAGCTCAAACAGGGGCAATCAGCCCCAGCATTTT.

On this clone: A read error may account for a junction end that differs from germline. The CDR3 protein is CASSHLSGSGDTQYF. CDR3 in DNA: TGTGCTAGCAGCCATCTGAGCGGGAGTGGAGATACGCAGTATTTT. The J gene is TRBJ2-3, the V gene TRBV7-7; 8 bases fit TRBD2. From germline, CDR1 is SSHAT and CDR2 FNYEAQ (reference sequence). This CDR3 contains 15 residues.

This clone has a single count. This chain uses TRBV12-5 with TRBJ2-3, with 10 nucleotides matching TRBD1. Germline loops: CDR1 LGHNT, CDR2 FRNRAP. The CDR3 runs 15 residues. V shed 6 bases and J 5 bases; nucleotides not matched to a gene: 8. The chain's CDR3 is CASGRDRGPIDTQYF. The CDR3 bases are TGTGCTAGTGGCCGGGACAGGGGTCCCATAGATACGCAGTATTTT.